This passage covers 27 T cell receptor beta chains from one sample sequenced in a study of identical twins. Using its own MiXCR run on the 5' RACE reads, TCRdb lists one record per CDR3 protein. The sample lists around 670,000 distinct CDR3 sequences, over 5% occurring once. Sequenced input: naive T cells sorted from blood. The receptors originated from a man aged 18-30 years in good health.

This clonotype showed up many times. The rearrangement joins TRBV5-1 to TRBJ1-1, with TRBD1 as a possible D gene (6 bases). Germline V gene sequence: CDR1 SGHRS, CDR2 YFSETQ. V was clipped by 0 bases and J by 0 bases, with 9 bases between them. This CDR3 has 15 amino acids. In nucleotides, the CDR3 is TGCGCCAGCAGCTTGGTTGGACAGCTGAACACTGAAGCTTTCTTT. Translated, it gives CASSLVGQLNTEAFF.

This clonotype was found many times. This chain connects TRBV5-1 to TRBJ2-1; the D gene is possibly TRBD2 (6 bases). The CDR3 covers 14 residues. V gave up 5 bases and J gave up 9 bases, with 18 bases separating them. Germline V gives CDR1 SGHRS, CDR2 YFSETQ. The CDR3 bases are TGCGCCAGCAGTGGGGCGGGAAGGGTGAGTGAGCAGTTCTTC. This sequence encodes CASSGAGRVSEQFF.

The chain carries TRBV12-3 or TRBV12-4 and TRBJ2-7; 7 bases line up with TRBD2. V dropped 3 bases and J dropped 3; count of bases not matched to a gene: 5. The CDR3 runs 14 residues. The CDR3 nucleotides are TGTGCCAGCAGTTTGGGCGGGAGTATCTACGAGCAGTACGTC. The encoded protein is CASSLGGSIYEQYV.

Many counts were recorded for this clonotype. The chain uses TRBV7-3 and TRBJ2-5, with D possibly matching TRBD2 (6 bases). Germline loops: CDR1 SGHTA, CDR2 FQGTGA. The CDR3 consists of 12 residues. V was trimmed by 4 bases and J by 7 bases, leaving 10 bases between them. The CDR3 DNA is TGTGCCAGCAGCTCCCCGGAGGGGACCCAGTACTTC. This gives the protein CASSSPEGTQYF.

This clonotype was recorded at least ten times. V gene TRBV4-2 combines with J gene TRBJ2-1; possibly TRBD1 for D (6 bases). CDR3 length equals 13 residues. From germline, CDR1 is LGHNA and CDR2 YNFKEQ. The V gene lost 1 base and the J gene lost 10 bases, with 11 bases spanning the gap. CDR3 sequence reads: CASSQVPGHEQFF. CDR3 bases: TGTGCCAGCAGCCAAGTCCCGGGACACGAGCAGTTCTTC.

The CDR3 reads CASSSHGHINTGELFF. The CDR3 DNA sequence: TGTGCCAGCAGCTCCCACGGACACATTAACACCGGGGAGCTGTTTTTT. V gene TRBV7-8 combines with J gene TRBJ2-2; tentatively, D is TRBD1 (5 bases). CDR3 length equals 16 residues. The germline V gene encodes CDR1 SGHVS and CDR2 FQNEAQ. V lost 4 bases and J 2 bases, leaving 14 bases between the germline ends.

CDR3 region: CASSSIAGLSTDTQYF. As DNA, the CDR3 is TGTGCCAGCAGTTCCATAGCGGGACTTAGCACAGATACGCAGTATTTT. The gene calls are TRBV6-5 and TRBJ2-3; 8 nucleotides align to TRBD2. Trimming took 4 bases from V and 0 from J; bases not matched to a gene: 6. Germline lookup yields CDR1 MNHEY and CDR2 SVGAGI. The CDR3 is made up of 16 amino acids.

This clonotype was seen at least ten times. CDR3 sequence reads: CSVEGVGGGLGYNEQFF. The CDR3 nucleotides read TGCAGCGTTGAGGGGGTGGGGGGGGGACTAGGTTACAATGAGCAGTTCTTC. This chain joins TRBV29-1 and TRBJ2-1; TRBD2 matches at 8 bases. V gave up 3 bases and J gave up 4 bases; unmatched junction bases: 14. The CDR3 spans 17 residues. Germline CDR1 is SQVTM and CDR2 is ANQGSEA.

The chain employs TRBV7-8 and TRBJ2-1; 9 nucleotides line up with TRBD2. The junction had 15 bases not matched to a gene; V was cut back by 3 bases and J by 6 bases. The CDR3 is 18 amino acids. In germline, CDR1 is SGHVS, CDR2 FQNEAQ. CDR3 sequence: CASSFSHWVAGVGNEQFF. In DNA form, the CDR3 reads TGTGCCAGCAGCTTTAGTCACTGGGTAGCGGGAGTGGGCAATGAGCAGTTCTTC.

The chain couples TRBV11-3 to TRBJ2-3; 11 nucleotides agree with TRBD2. The germline V gene has CDR1 SGHNT and CDR2 YENEEA. With V trimmed by 3 bases and J by 4 bases, 3 bases remained unmatched. This CDR3 spans 15 amino acids. The CDR3 sequence: CASSFTSGSADTQYF. The CDR3 DNA reads as TGTGCCAGCAGCTTTACTAGCGGGAGCGCAGATACGCAGTATTTT.

The J gene is TRBJ2-7, the V gene TRBV20-1, with D unclear. The germline CDR1 and CDR2 sequences are DFQATT and SNEGSKA (reference sequence). V gave up 0 bases and J gave up 4 bases, with 16 bases separating them. The CDR3 spans 15 residues. CDR3 amino acids: CSAREVPHDGYEQYF. The CDR3 coding sequence is TGCAGTGCTAGAGAGGTGCCCCATGACGGGTACGAGCAGTACTTC.

The rearrangement uses TRBV20-1 and TRBJ2-5; D remains unclear. Trimming removed 3 bases from V and 4 bases from J, with 12 bases in between. The germline V gene encodes CDR1 DFQATT and CDR2 SNEGSKA (reference sequence). The CDR3 loop spans 13 amino acids. The CDR3 is CSASRRPLETQYF. Here the CDR3 DNA reads TGCAGTGCTAGTCGCAGGCCACTAGAGACCCAGTACTTC.

This clonotype was recorded many times. The chain is built from TRBV29-1 and TRBJ2-1; the D gene is possibly TRBD2 (5 bases). Germline V gene data show CDR1 as SQVTM and CDR2 as ANQGSEA. V was cut by 1 base and J by 7 bases, with 14 bases left in between. CDR3 length: 14 amino acids. As DNA, the CDR3 is TGCAGCGTTGAAGGGACCAATTGGGAGAATGAGCAGTTCTTC. Translated: CSVEGTNWENEQFF.

In this sample, this clonotype turned up many times. V and J are TRBV4-3 and TRBJ2-5; the D is unclear. Germline V CDR1 and CDR2: LGHNA, YSLEER. CDR3 length equals 13 residues. With 2 bases removed from V and 4 bases from J, the gap between germline ends came to 8 bases. The CDR3 nucleotides are TGCGCCAGCAGCCAAAGCAAAGGAGAGACCCAGTACTTC. Its translation: CASSQSKGETQYF.

At least ten counts were recorded for this clonotype. The J gene is TRBJ2-2, the V gene TRBV10-1; no reliable D call. This CDR3 has 14 amino acids. Germline CDR1 is WNHNN and CDR2 is SYGVQD (reference sequence). The ends were cut back, 3 bases at V and 2 bases at J, with 7 bases in the middle. The DNA for the CDR3 is TGCGCCAGCAGTGACCCAATAAACACCGGGGAGCTGTTTTTT. Translated: CASSDPINTGELFF.

The rearrangement uses TRBV6-5 and TRBJ1-1, with 7 bases fitting TRBD1. The V gene's germline CDR1 is MNHEY and CDR2 SVGAGI. After removal of 4 bases from V and 8 bases from J, the junction contained 4 bases not matched to a gene. This CDR3 spans 12 amino acids. As DNA, the CDR3 is TGTGCCAGCAGTTTATCGGGACAGGAAGCTTTCTTT. Amino acids: CASSLSGQEAFF.

V usage is TRBV20-1 and J usage is TRBJ2-1; D perhaps matches TRBD2 (7 bases). The V and J ends lost 4 bases and 8 bases respectively, with 15 bases between them. This CDR3 has 13 amino acids. CDR1 is DFQATT and CDR2 is SNEGSKA in the germline V gene (reference sequence). The CDR3 coding sequence is TGCAGTGCTACGGGACACGGGGGGTATGAGCAGTTCTTC. Translation gives CSATGHGGYEQFF.

J is TRBJ1-1 and V is TRBV3-1; 7 positions agree with TRBD1. The CDR3 is 13 residues long. The V and J ends lost 4 bases and 8 bases, in that order; junction bases with no gene match: 7. Germline-derived CDR1 and CDR2 are LGHDT and YNNKEL (reference sequence). The CDR3 spells CASSLFRDREAFF. The DNA of the CDR3 is TGTGCCAGCAGCCTTTTCCGGGACAGAGAAGCTTTCTTT.

This rearrangement joins TRBV11-2 to TRBJ2-3, with D possibly called TRBD1 or TRBD2 (5 bases each). Trimming took off 4 bases at V and 0 bases at J, with 8 bases between the two ends. The CDR3 is 14 amino acids. Looked up from germline, CDR1 is SGHAT and CDR2 is FQNNGV. The CDR3 coding sequence is TGTGCCAGCAGCTGGGACCGCAGCACAGATACGCAGTATTTT. Amino acids: CASSWDRSTDTQYF. Supplemented by reference TRBV11-2 and TRBJ2-3, the full variable domain reads EAGVAQSPRYKIIEKRQSVAFWCNPISGHATLYWYQQILGQGPKLLIQFQNNGVVDDSQLPKDRFSAERLKGVDSTLKIQPAKLEDSAVYLCASSWDRSTDTQYFGPGTRLTVL.

This clonotype has only a few counts. The J gene is TRBJ2-2, the V gene TRBV20-1; D gene uncertain. Deletions cut 1 base from V and 0 bases from J, with 6 bases between. The CDR3 is 14 residues long. Germline assignment: CDR1 DFQATT and CDR2 SNEGSKA (reference sequence). The CDR3 loop reads CSARGWPNTGELFF. As DNA, the CDR3 is TGCAGTGCTAGAGGGTGGCCGAACACCGGGGAGCTGTTTTTT.

This clonotype was counted at least ten times. Written as DNA, the CDR3 is TGCGCCAGCAGCCAAGACTGGGGAATCGGGTACGAGCAGTACTTC. Its translation is CASSQDWGIGYEQYF. This sequence joins TRBV4-3 and TRBJ2-7; D unresolved. The CDR3 spans 15 residues. V was cut by 0 bases and J by 4 bases, with 13 bases left in between. Germline V gene data show CDR1 as LGHNA and CDR2 as YSLEER.

This chain links TRBV11-2 with TRBJ1-2; unclear D gene. The CDR3 has 11 amino acids. CDR1 SGHAT and CDR2 FQNNGV come from the germline V gene. The V and J ends lost 6 bases and 7 bases respectively, with 9 bases between them. CDR3 protein: CASRSGVGYTF. The CDR3 DNA follows: TGTGCCAGCAGGTCGGGCGTTGGCTACACCTTC. Based on the CDR3 plus reference TRBV11-2 and TRBJ1-2, the full variable domain is EAGVAQSPRYKIIEKRQSVAFWCNPISGHATLYWYQQILGQGPKLLIQFQNNGVVDDSQLPKDRFSAERLKGVDSTLKIQPAKLEDSAVYLCASRSGVGYTFGSGTRLTVV.

This clonotype was observed a few times. J is TRBJ2-2 and V is TRBV7-9, with 7 positions matching TRBD2. Germline CDR1 is SEHNR and CDR2 is FQNEAQ (reference sequence). CDR3 length: 14 amino acids. V lost 7 bases, J lost 4 bases, and 6 bases stayed unmatched. The CDR3 is CASMEAGVTGELFF. DNA for the CDR3: TGTGCCAGCATGGAGGCGGGAGTCACCGGGGAGCTGTTTTTT.

There are a few counts of this clonotype. The chain links TRBV6-5 to TRBJ2-1, with TRBD1 matching over 9 bases. CDR1 MNHEY and CDR2 SVGAGI come from the germline V gene. J lost 10 bases, V lost 1 base, and 8 bases had no gene match. The CDR3 length is 15 residues. The CDR3 DNA follows: TGTGCCAGCAGTTACTTGGACAGGGGCCCCTGGGAGCAGTTCTTC. As protein: CASSYLDRGPWEQFF.

The V gene is TRBV7-2, the J gene TRBJ1-1, with a weak D call TRBD1 (5 bases). Trimming shortened V by 5 bases and J by 6 bases, and 16 bases separated the two germline ends. This CDR3 is built from 14 residues. Germline V lookup: CDR1 SGHTA, CDR2 FQGNSA. The CDR3 DNA follows: TGTGCCAGCAGCCCCGGGGGTGTGTGGTCTGAAGCTTTCTTT. Translated: CASSPGGVWSEAFF.

V usage is TRBV21-1 and J usage is TRBJ2-7; TRBD1, the table's D call, was not compared with the DNA. TRBV21-1 is deemed a pseudogene. This CDR3 is built from 13 residues. Written as DNA, the CDR3 is TGTGCCAGCAGCCTTAGGACAGGGGTTGTGCAGTACGTC. Protein: CASSLRTGVVQYV.

This clonotype was counted at least ten times. The chain is built from TRBV4-2 and TRBJ2-7, with D perhaps given as TRBD1 or TRBD2 (5 bases each). V lost 0 bases, J lost 1 base, and 10 bases lay in between. CDR1 and CDR2 (germline): LGHNA, YNFKEQ. CDR3 length: 15 amino acids. CDR3 DNA: TGTGCCAGCAGCCAAGAGGGGGTTGGATCCTACGAGCAGTACTTC. Encoded protein: CASSQEGVGSYEQYF.